Described below is a single TCR beta chain sequence and its context. The antigen remains undetermined. These data belong to a study of shared clonotypes between healthy human individuals. Study-wide results and limits: Only blood was sampled; tissue repertoires likely differ.

Looked up from germline, CDR1 is SNHLY and CDR2 is FYNNEI. The V gene lost 3 bases and the J gene lost 4 bases, with 10 bases spanning the gap. The CDR3 spans 14 residues. Clones were sequenced by immunoSEQ multiplex PCR, and TCRdb holds only the in-frame ones, with some missing. There are roughly 2.6 million clones in the sample; approximately 90% occur only once, and about 0.13% lies in the top ten. Sequencing was performed on naive CD4+ T cells sorted from blood. Subset indicated: CD45RA+ positively selected. The chain is built from TRBV2 and TRBJ2-4; perhaps TRBD1 as D (5 bases). This sequence originates from a man between 18 and 35 years old in good health. The CDR3 DNA reads as TGTGCCAGCAGTGACAGGGTACCTAAAAACATTCAGTACTTC. This encodes CASSDRVPKNIQYF. Full variable domain (remainder filled in from reference TRBV2 and TRBJ2-4): EPEVTQTPSHQVTQMGQEVILRCVPISNHLYFYWYRQILGQKVEFLVSFYNNEISEKSEIFDDQFSVERPDGSNFTLKIRSTKLEDSAMYFCASSDRVPKNIQYFGAGTRLSVL.